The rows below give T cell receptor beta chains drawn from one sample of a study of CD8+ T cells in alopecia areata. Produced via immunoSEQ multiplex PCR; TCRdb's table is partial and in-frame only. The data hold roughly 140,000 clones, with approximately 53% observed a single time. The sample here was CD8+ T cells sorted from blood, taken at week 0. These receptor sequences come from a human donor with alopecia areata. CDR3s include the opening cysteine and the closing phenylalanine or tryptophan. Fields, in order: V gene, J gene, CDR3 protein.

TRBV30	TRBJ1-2	CAWRADGYTF
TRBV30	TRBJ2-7	CAWSDDMGQYF
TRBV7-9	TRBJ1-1	CASSLGHNTEAFF
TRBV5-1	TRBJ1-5	CASSLGGEGQPQHF
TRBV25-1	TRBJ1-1	CASSAINSGQGNTEAFF
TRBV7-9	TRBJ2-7	CASSLSGGLNEQYF
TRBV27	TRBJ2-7	CASSIDRFSYEQYF
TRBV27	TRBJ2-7	CASSFDRAGEQYF
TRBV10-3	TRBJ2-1	CAISDGINEQFF
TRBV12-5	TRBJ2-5	CASGYPSGQETQYF
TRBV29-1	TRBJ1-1	CSVESRGHTEAFF
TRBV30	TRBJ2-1	CAWSVNRLYNEQFF
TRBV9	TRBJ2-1	CASSGSGTINEQFF
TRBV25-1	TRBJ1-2	CASYGDDYGYTF
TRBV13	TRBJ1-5	CASSFQQEVGQPQHF